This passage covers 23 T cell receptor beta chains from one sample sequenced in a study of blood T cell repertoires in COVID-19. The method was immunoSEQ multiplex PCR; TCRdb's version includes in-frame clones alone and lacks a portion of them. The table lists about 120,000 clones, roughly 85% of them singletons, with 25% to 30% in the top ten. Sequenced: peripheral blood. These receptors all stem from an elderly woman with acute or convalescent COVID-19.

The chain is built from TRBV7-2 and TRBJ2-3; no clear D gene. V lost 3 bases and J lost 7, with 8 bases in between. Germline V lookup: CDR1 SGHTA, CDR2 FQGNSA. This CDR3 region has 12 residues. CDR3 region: CASSFAMNTQYF. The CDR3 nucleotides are TGTGCCAGCAGCTTCGCGATGAATACGCAGTATTTT. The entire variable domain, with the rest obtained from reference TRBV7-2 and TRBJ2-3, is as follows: GAGVSQSPSNKVTEKGKDVELRCDPISGHTALYWYRQSLGQGLEFLIYFQGNSAPDKSGLPSDRFSAERTGGSVSTLTIQRTQQEDSAVYLCASSFAMNTQYFGPGTRLTVL.

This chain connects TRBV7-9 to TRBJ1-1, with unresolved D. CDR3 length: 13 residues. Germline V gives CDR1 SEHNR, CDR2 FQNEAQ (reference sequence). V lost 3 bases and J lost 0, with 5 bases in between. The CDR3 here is CASSFRLNTEAFF. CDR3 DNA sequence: TGTGCCAGCAGCTTTCGGTTGAACACTGAAGCTTTCTTT.

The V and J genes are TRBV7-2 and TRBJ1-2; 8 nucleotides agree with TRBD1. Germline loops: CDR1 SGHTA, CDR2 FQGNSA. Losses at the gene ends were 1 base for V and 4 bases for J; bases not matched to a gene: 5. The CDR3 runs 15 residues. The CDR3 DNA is TGTGCCAGCAGCTTAGATACAGGGGGGTCCTATGGCTACACCTTC. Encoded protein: CASSLDTGGSYGYTF.

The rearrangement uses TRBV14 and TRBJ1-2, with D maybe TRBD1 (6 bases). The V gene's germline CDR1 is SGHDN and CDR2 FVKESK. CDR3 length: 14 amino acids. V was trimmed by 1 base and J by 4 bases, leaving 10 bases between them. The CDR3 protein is CASSQVQGPYGYTF. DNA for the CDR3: TGTGCCAGCAGCCAAGTACAGGGTCCCTATGGCTACACCTTC.

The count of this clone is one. CDR3 DNA: TGTGCCAGCAGCTTAACAGGGTTTAATTCACCCCTCCACTTT. As protein: CASSLTGFNSPLHF. The chain carries TRBV7-2 and TRBJ1-6; weak D call: TRBD1 (6 bases). CDR1 and CDR2 (germline): SGHTA, FQGNSA. This CDR3 region has 14 residues. Trimming removed 2 bases at V and 6 bases at J, with 8 bases between. The full variable domain, in which reference TRBV7-2 and TRBJ1-6 provide the parts outside the CDR3, is GAGVSQSPSNKVTEKGKDVELRCDPISGHTALYWYRQSLGQGLEFLIYFQGNSAPDKSGLPSDRFSAERTGGSVSTLTIQRTQQEDSAVYLCASSLTGFNSPLHFGNGTRLTVT.

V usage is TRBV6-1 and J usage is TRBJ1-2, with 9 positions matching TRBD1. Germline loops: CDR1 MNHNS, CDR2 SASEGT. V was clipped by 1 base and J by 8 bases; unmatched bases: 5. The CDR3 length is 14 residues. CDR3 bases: TGTGCCAGCAGTGAAGGTTGGACAGGGGCCGGCTACACCTTC. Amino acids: CASSEGWTGAGYTF.

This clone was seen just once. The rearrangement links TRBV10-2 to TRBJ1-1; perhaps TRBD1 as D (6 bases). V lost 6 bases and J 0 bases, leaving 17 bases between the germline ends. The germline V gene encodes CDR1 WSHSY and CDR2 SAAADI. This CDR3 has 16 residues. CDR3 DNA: TGCGCCAGCAGCAACGCGGTGGGGGCCATGAACACTGAAGCTTTCTTT. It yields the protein CASSNAVGAMNTEAFF.

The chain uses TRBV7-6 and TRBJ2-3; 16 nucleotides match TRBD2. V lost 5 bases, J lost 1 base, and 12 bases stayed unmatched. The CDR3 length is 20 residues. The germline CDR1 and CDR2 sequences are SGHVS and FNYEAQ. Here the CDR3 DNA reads TGTGCCAGCAGCATCCTAGCCGGGACTAGCGGGGGGGCCGGCACAGATACGCAGTATTTT. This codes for CASSILAGTSGGAGTDTQYF.

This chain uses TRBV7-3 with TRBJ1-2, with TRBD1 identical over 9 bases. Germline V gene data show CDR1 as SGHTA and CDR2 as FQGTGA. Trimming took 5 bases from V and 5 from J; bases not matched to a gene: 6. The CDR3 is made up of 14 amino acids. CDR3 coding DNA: TGTGCCAGCAGCCGGGACAGGGCGTCTTATGGCTACACCTTC. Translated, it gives CASSRDRASYGYTF.

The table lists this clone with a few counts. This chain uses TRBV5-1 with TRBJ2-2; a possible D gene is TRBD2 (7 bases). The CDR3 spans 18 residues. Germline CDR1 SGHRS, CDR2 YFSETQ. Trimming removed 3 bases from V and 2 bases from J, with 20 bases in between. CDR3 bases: TGCGCCAGCAGCTCGGGCCGTGGGGCGGGGGCAAACACCGGGGAGCTGTTTTTT. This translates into CASSSGRGAGANTGELFF.

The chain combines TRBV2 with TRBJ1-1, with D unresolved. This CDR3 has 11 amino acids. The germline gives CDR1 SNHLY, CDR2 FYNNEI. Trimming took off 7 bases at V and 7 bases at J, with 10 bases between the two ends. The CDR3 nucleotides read TGTGCCAGCACGCTACGCGGTGAAGCTTTCTTT. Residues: CASTLRGEAFF.

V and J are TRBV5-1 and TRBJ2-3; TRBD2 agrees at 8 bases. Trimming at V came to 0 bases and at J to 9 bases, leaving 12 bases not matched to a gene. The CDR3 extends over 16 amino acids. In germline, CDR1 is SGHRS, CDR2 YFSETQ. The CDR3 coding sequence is TGCGCCAGCAGCTTGGAGTCCGGGGGGGCTAGCGAGACGCAGTATTTT. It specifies CASSLESGGASETQYF.

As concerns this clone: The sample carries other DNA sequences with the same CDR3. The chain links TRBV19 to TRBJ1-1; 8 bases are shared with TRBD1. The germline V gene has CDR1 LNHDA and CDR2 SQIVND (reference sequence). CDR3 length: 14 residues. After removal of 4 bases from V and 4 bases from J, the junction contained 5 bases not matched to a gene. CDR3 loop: CASSSGTGGTEAFF. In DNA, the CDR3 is TGTGCCAGTAGTAGTGGAACAGGGGGCACTGAAGCTTTCTTT.

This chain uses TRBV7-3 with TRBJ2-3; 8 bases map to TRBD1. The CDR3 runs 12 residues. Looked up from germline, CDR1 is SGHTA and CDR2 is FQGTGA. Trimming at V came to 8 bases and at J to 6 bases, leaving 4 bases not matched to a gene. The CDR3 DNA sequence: TGTGCCAGCGGACAGGGAACCGATACGCAGTATTTT. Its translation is CASGQGTDTQYF.

The CDR3 spells CASSPMGGLNYGYTF. Written as DNA, the CDR3 is TGTGCCAGCAGCCCGATGGGGGGGTTAAACTATGGCTACACCTTC. The chain employs TRBV5-4 and TRBJ1-2; the D gene is possibly TRBD1 (5 bases). The CDR3 sequence is 15 residues long. The germline CDR1 and CDR2 sequences are SGHNT and YYREEE (reference sequence). The V and J ends lost 4 bases and 2 bases respectively, with 15 bases between them.

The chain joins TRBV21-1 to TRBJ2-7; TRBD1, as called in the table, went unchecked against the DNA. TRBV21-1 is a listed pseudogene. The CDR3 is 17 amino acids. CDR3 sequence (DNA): TGTGCCAGCAGCAAAGGGTCGAAGGACAGGGGGTTAGACGAGCAGTACTTC. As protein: CASSKGSKDRGLDEQYF.

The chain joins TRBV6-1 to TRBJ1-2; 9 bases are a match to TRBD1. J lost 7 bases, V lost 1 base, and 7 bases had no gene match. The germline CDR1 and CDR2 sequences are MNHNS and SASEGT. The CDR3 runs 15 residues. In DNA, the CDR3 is TGTGCCAGCAGTGAAGGGGGGACAGGGAGAGTTGGCTACACCTTC. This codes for CASSEGGTGRVGYTF.

This CDR3 is CASRDRGWSQPQHF. In DNA, the CDR3 is TGTGCCAGCCGGGACAGGGGCTGGAGTCAGCCCCAGCATTTT. The chain joins TRBV19 to TRBJ1-5; 10 bases are shared with TRBD1. Germline V gene lookup returns CDR1 LNHDA and CDR2 SQIVND (reference sequence). The CDR3 sequence is 14 residues long. J was trimmed by 6 bases and V by 9 bases; bases with no gene match: 8.

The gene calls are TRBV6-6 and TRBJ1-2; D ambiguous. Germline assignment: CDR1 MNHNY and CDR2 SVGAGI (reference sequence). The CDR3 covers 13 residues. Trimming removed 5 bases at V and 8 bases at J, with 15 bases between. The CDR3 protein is CASSPPNGGGYTF. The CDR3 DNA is TGTGCCAGCAGTCCCCCCAACGGCGGGGGCTACACCTTC.

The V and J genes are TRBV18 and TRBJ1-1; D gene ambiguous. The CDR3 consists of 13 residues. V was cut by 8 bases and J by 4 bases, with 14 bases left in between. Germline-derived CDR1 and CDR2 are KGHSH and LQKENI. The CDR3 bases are TGTGCCAGCCGGGGAACACGTAGCACTGAAGCTTTCTTT. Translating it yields CASRGTRSTEAFF.

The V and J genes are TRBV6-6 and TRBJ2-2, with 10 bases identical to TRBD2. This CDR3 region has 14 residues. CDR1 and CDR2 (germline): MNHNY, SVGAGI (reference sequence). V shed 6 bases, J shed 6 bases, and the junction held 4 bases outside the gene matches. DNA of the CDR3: TGTGCCAGCAGGAGCGGGGGGGAGGCCGGGGAGCTGTTTTTT. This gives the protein CASRSGGEAGELFF.

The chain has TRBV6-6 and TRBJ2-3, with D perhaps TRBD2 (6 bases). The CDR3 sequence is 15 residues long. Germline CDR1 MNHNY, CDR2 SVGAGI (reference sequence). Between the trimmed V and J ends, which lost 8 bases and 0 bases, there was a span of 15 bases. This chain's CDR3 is CASLFGGASTDTQYF. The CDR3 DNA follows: TGTGCCAGCCTATTCGGGGGTGCTAGCACAGATACGCAGTATTTT.

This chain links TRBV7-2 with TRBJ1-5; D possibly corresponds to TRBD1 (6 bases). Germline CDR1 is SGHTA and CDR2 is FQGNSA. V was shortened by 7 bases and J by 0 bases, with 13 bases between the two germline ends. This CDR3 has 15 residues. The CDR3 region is CASTLGANSNQPQHF. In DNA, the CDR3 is TGTGCCAGCACCTTGGGGGCCAATAGCAATCAGCCCCAGCATTTT.